This T cell receptor beta chain emerged from a study of blood T cell repertoires in COVID-19. Study context: Acute and convalescent COVID-19 specimens originated in the United States, Italy and Spain. T cells, B-cell-depleted T cells, or PBMCs supplied cDNA or gDNA.

As handled by the study authors: Nucleated cell counts were estimated from reference gene primer amplification. Clones were sequenced by immunoSEQ multiplex PCR, and TCRdb holds only the in-frame ones, with some missing. The DNA gave D and trimming, while V, J and clone size come from that table. The sample holds fewer than 250,000 clones, almost 85% seen once. Sequencing used PBMCs or T cells enriched from blood (not recorded which). The sequence derives from a woman aged 45 to 65 with acute COVID-19.

The DNA for the CDR3 is TGTGCCAGCAGTTTCCTCGACAGGGGAAGGAACACTGAAGCTTTCTTT. This codes for CASSFLDRGRNTEAFF. The chain carries TRBV6-5 and TRBJ1-1, with TRBD1 identical over 8 bases. CDR3 size: 16 residues. The V gene end was trimmed by 4 bases and the J gene end by 1 base; junction bases not matched to a gene: 8. CDR1 is MNHEY, CDR2 SVGAGI, per germline.